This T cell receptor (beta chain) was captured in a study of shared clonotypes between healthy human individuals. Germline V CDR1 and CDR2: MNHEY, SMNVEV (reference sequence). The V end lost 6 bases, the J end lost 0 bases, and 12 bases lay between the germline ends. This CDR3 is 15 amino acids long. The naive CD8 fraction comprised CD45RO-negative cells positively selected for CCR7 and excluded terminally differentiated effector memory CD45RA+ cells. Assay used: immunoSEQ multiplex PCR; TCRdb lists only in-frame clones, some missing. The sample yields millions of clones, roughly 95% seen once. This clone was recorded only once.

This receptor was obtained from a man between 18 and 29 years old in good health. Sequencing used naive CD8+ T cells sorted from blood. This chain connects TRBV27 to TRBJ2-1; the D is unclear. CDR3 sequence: CASSLRVSSYNEQFF. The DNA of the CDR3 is TGTGCCAGCAGCCTTCGGGTGAGCTCCTACAATGAGCAGTTCTTC.